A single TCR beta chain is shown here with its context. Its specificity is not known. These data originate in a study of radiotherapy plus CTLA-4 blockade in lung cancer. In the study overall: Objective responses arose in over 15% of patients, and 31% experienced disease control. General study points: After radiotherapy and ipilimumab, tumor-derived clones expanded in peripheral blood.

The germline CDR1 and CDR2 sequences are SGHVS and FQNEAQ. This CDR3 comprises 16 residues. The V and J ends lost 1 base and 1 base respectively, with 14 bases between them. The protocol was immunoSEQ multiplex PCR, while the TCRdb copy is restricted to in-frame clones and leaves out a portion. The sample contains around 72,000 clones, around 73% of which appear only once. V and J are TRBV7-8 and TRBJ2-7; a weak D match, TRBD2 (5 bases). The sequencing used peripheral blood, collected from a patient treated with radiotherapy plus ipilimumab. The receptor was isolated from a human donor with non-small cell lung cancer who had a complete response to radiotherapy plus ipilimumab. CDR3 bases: TGTGCCAGCAGCTTAGGGTGGACTTACTCATCCTACGAGCAGTACTTC. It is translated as CASSLGWTYSSYEQYF. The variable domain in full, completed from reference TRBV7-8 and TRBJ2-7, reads GAGVSQSPRYKVAKRGQDVALRCDPISGHVSLFWYQQALGQGPEFLTYFQNEAQLDKSGLPSDRFFAERPEGSVSTLKIQRTQQEDSAVYLCASSLGWTYSSYEQYFGPGTRLTVT.